Below are 6 T cell receptor beta chains sequenced from a single sample in a study of blood T cell repertoires in COVID-19. Method: immunoSEQ multiplex PCR; TCRdb's copy keeps in-frame clones and lacks some. The sample consists of over 50,000 clones, around 84% of them appearing once. The sequenced sample consisted of peripheral blood. All receptors derive from a man in his 70s with active COVID-19.

The chain's CDR3 is CASSFVTQGIIHEQYF. CDR3 DNA: TGTGCCAGCAGCTTTGTGACCCAGGGGATAATCCACGAGCAGTACTTC. The J gene is TRBJ2-7, the V gene TRBV7-9; maybe TRBD1 (6 bases). Germline V gives CDR1 SEHNR, CDR2 FQNEAQ (reference sequence). The CDR3 extends over 16 amino acids. Deletions cut 3 bases from V and 5 bases from J, with 20 bases between. Looking up the rest from reference TRBV7-9 and TRBJ2-7 gives the full variable domain: DTGVSQNPRHKITKRGQNVTFRCDPISEHNRLYWYRQTLGQGPEFLTYFQNEAQLEKSRLLSDRFSAERPKGSFSTLEIQRTEQGDSAMYLCASSFVTQGIIHEQYFGPGTRLTVT.

This clone was seen a single time. V gene TRBV9 combines with J gene TRBJ2-7; 8 bases match TRBD2. The germline gives CDR1 SGDLS, CDR2 YYNGEE. This CDR3 comprises 15 residues. Trimming at V came to 0 bases and at J to 1 base, leaving 3 bases not matched to a gene. The CDR3 spells CASSVAGGPSYEQYF. CDR3 nucleotide sequence: TGTGCCAGCAGCGTAGCGGGGGGGCCGTCCTACGAGCAGTACTTC.

The chain uses TRBV24-1 and TRBJ2-7, with 11 bases aligning to TRBD1. The germline V gene encodes CDR1 KGHDR and CDR2 SFDVKD. V shed 4 bases and J 3 bases; nucleotides not matched to a gene: 4. This CDR3 has 15 amino acids. The CDR3: CATSDPGTGGYEQYF. The DNA for the CDR3 is TGTGCCACCAGTGACCCTGGGACAGGGGGCTACGAGCAGTACTTC.

This clone was counted a single time. The V and J genes are TRBV4-3 and TRBJ1-2, with 10 bases identical to TRBD1. V was clipped by 3 bases and J by 6 bases; unmatched bases: 16. CDR3 length: 18 amino acids. Germline-derived CDR1 and CDR2 are LGHNA and YSLEER. CDR3 in amino acids: CASSQALGTGASADGYTF. Written as DNA, the CDR3 is TGCGCCAGCAGCCAGGCCCTCGGGACAGGGGCCTCAGCGGATGGCTACACCTTC.

This clone was detected once. This chain connects TRBV4-2 to TRBJ1-1, with TRBD1 as a possible D gene (6 bases). V lost 2 bases and J 2 bases, leaving 18 bases between the germline ends. Germline V CDR1 and CDR2: LGHNA, YNFKEQ. This CDR3 is built from 17 residues. DNA of the CDR3: TGTGCCAGCAGCCAACAGGGGAGCTCCCGGCCCAACACTGAAGCTTTCTTT. Its protein is CASSQQGSSRPNTEAFF.

The V and J genes are TRBV7-9 and TRBJ1-5; D is undetermined. Germline V lookup: CDR1 SEHNR, CDR2 FQNEAQ (reference sequence). CDR3 length: 14 amino acids. Trimming removed 0 bases from V and 1 base from J, with 4 bases in between. In DNA, the CDR3 is TGTGCCAGCAGCTTAGCGGGCAGCAATCAGCCCCAGCATTTT. Translated, it gives CASSLAGSNQPQHF.